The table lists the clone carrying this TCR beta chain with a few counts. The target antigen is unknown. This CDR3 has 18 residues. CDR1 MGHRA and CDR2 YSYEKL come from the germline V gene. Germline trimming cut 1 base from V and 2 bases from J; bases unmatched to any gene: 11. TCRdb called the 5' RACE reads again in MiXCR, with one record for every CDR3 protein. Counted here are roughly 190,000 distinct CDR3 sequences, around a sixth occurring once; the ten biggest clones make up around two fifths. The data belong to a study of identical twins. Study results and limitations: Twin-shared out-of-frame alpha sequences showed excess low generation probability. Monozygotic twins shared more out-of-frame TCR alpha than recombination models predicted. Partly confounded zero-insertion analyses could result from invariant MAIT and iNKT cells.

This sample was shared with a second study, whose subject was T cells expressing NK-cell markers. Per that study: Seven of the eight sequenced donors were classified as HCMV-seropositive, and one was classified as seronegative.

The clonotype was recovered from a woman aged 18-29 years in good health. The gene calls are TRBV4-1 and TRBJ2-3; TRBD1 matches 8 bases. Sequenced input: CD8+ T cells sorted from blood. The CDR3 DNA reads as TGCGCCAGCAGCCAAGGTCGGAAGGACAGGGCCTCCACAGATACGCAGTATTTT. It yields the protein CASSQGRKDRASTDTQYF.